These T cell receptor beta chains were read from a single sample in a study of shared clonotypes between healthy human individuals. Produced via immunoSEQ multiplex PCR; TCRdb's table is partial and in-frame only. Counted here are a few million clones, 93% occurring once; the ten biggest clones make up about 0.41%. Sequencing was carried out using naive CD4+ T cells from PBMCs. The receptors originated from a man between 18 and 29 years old in good health. Some clones in this sample may be carry-over from other donors' samples. CDR3s include the opening cysteine and the closing phenylalanine or tryptophan.

>TRBV27|TRBJ1-1
CASSLFGGRTEAFF
>TRBV28|TRBJ2-3
CASSPPGDTQYF
>TRBV6-5|TRBJ2-3
CASSYTGNLATDTQYF
>TRBV18|TRBJ1-3
CASSSSLGDTIYF
>TRBV9|TRBJ2-1
CASSVGPTQYNEQFF
>TRBV9|TRBJ2-1
CASSLSMGTSASYNEQFF
>TRBV7-9|TRBJ2-3
CASSLTGTSGWKPTDTQYF
>TRBV18|TRBJ2-2
CASSQGQGANTGELFF
>TRBV11-1|TRBJ1-4
CASSFRREGEKLFF
>TRBV6-6|TRBJ1-4
CASSSRELNEKLFF
>TRBV2|TRBJ2-5
CASRDVDGTRDF
>TRBV6-1|TRBJ2-7
CASSRRDEQYF
>TRBV6-5|TRBJ1-2
CASTLGQGAFGYTF
>TRBV5-6|.
CASSLASGRPYYEQYF
>TRBV21-1|TRBJ2-7
CASRDPGTGIYEQYF
>TRBV19|TRBJ1-1
CASSRQGSEAFF
>TRBV25-1|TRBJ2-1
CASSEGGRPNNEQFF
>TRBV30|TRBJ1-2
CAWRVAGGYGYTF
>TRBV2|TRBJ1-1
CASSEALGHNTEAFF
>TRBV7-9|TRBJ2-4
CASSLETLKNIQYF